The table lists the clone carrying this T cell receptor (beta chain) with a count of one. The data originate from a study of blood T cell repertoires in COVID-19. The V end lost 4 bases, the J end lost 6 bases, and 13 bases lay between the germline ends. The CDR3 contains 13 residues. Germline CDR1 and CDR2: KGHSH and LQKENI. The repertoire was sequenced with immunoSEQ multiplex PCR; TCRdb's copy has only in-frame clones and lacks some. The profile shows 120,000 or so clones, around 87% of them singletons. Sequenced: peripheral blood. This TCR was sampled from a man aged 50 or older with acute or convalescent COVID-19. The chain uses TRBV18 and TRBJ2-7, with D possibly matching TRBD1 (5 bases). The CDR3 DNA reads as TGTGCCAGCTCACGCCAGGGTCCCGGCGAGCAGTACTTC. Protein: CASSRQGPGEQYF.